This is a list of T cell receptor beta chains from one sample in a study of siplizumab effects on memory and regulatory T cells. Here immunoSEQ multiplex PCR was the method, and the copy in TCRdb shows in-frame clones only, minus some. The sample has approximately 98,000 clones; just under 95% are singletons. Sample: non-Treg CD4+ T cells sorted from blood. These receptors were obtained from a human donor in good health. CDR3s include the opening cysteine and the closing phenylalanine or tryptophan. Fields, in order: J gene, clone size, D gene, V gene, CDR3 protein, CDR3 DNA. The D gene is left open where the match is weak. The listing skips clone size in some rows; elsewhere it reads once, few, many or a size class.

J gene: TRBJ2-7; clone size: .; D gene: .; V gene: TRBV20-1; CDR3 protein: CSATLMEQYF; CDR3 DNA: TGCAGTGCTACCCTGATGGAGCAGTACTTC
J gene: TRBJ1-6; clone size: .; D gene: .; V gene: TRBV30; CDR3 protein: CAWSPLGGGLDSPLHF; CDR3 DNA: TGTGCCTGGAGTCCCCTAGGAGGAGGGTTAGATTCACCCCTCCACTTT
J gene: TRBJ1-2; clone size: .; D gene: .; V gene: TRBV10-1; CDR3 protein: CASSETANYGYTF; CDR3 DNA: TGCGCCAGCTCAGAAACTGCTAACTATGGCTACACCTTC
J gene: TRBJ1-2; clone size: once; D gene: .; V gene: TRBV2; CDR3 protein: CASSKGLEDYGYTF; CDR3 DNA: TGTGCCAGCAGTAAAGGGTTGGAGGATTATGGCTACACCTTC
J gene: TRBJ1-3; clone size: .; D gene: .; V gene: TRBV21-1; CDR3 protein: CASSKQGVDDTIYF; CDR3 DNA: TGTGCCAGCAGCAAACAGGGGGTCGACGACACCATATATTTT
J gene: TRBJ2-7; clone size: .; D gene: .; V gene: TRBV4-1; CDR3 protein: CASSRGQSYEQYF; CDR3 DNA: TGCGCCAGCAGCCGCGGACAGAGCTACGAGCAGTACTTC
J gene: TRBJ2-5; clone size: medium-sized; D gene: TRBD1; V gene: TRBV13; CDR3 protein: CASSPSAGDRGQTQYF; CDR3 DNA: TGTGCCAGCAGCCCTTCGGCAGGGGACAGGGGGCAGACCCAGTACTTC
J gene: TRBJ1-5; clone size: .; D gene: .; V gene: TRBV15; CDR3 protein: CATSRGTSGQPQHF; CDR3 DNA: TGTGCCACCAGCAGAGGCACCTCGGGTCAGCCCCAGCATTTT
J gene: TRBJ1-1; clone size: .; D gene: TRBD1; V gene: TRBV29-1; CDR3 protein: CSVEEGTVLF; CDR3 DNA: TGCAGCGTTGAGGAAGGGACAGTCCTCTTT
J gene: TRBJ1-1; clone size: .; D gene: .; V gene: TRBV18; CDR3 protein: CASSPDRDTEAFF; CDR3 DNA: TGTGCCAGCTCACCGGACAGAGACACTGAAGCTTTCTTT
J gene: TRBJ1-2; clone size: few; D gene: .; V gene: TRBV7-9; CDR3 protein: CASSLEVAGRHGYTF; CDR3 DNA: TGTGCCAGCAGCTTAGAGGTGGCTGGTCGTCATGGCTACACCTTC
J gene: TRBJ2-3; clone size: .; D gene: .; V gene: TRBV20-1; CDR3 protein: CSGGIDTQYF; CDR3 DNA: TGCAGTGGTGGTATAGATACGCAGTATTTT
J gene: TRBJ2-7; clone size: .; D gene: TRBD1; V gene: TRBV27; CDR3 protein: CASKRTGTYEQYF; CDR3 DNA: TGTGCCAGCAAGAGGACAGGGACCTACGAGCAGTACTTC
J gene: TRBJ2-3; clone size: .; D gene: .; V gene: TRBV6-6; CDR3 protein: CASSRPMGAEDTQYF; CDR3 DNA: TGTGCCAGCAGTCGCCCCATGGGGGCGGAGGATACGCAGTATTTT
J gene: TRBJ1-5; clone size: .; D gene: .; V gene: TRBV18; CDR3 protein: CASSPGTTRSNQPQHF; CDR3 DNA: TGTGCCAGCTCACCAGGGACAACAAGGAGTAATCAGCCCCAGCATTTT
J gene: TRBJ1-2; clone size: .; D gene: .; V gene: TRBV14; CDR3 protein: CASSQDLTYGYTF; CDR3 DNA: TGTGCCAGCAGCCAAGATCTGACTTATGGCTACACCTTC
J gene: TRBJ2-7; clone size: .; D gene: .; V gene: TRBV5-6; CDR3 protein: CASSPKGRSTYEQYF; CDR3 DNA: TGTGCCAGCAGCCCGAAGGGACGGTCCACCTACGAGCAGTACTTC
J gene: TRBJ2-5; clone size: .; D gene: TRBD1; V gene: TRBV30; CDR3 protein: CAWGRNRDRYKETQYF; CDR3 DNA: TGTGCCTGGGGACGAAACCGGGACAGATATAAAGAGACCCAGTACTTC
J gene: TRBJ2-1; clone size: .; D gene: TRBD2; V gene: TRBV2; CDR3 protein: CASVSGTSGSWLYNEQFF; CDR3 DNA: TGTGCCAGCGTGTCAGGGACTAGCGGGAGTTGGTTGTACAATGAGCAGTTCTTC
J gene: TRBJ1-3; clone size: .; D gene: .; V gene: TRBV28; CDR3 protein: CASASGNTIYF; CDR3 DNA: TGTGCCAGCGCCTCTGGAAACACCATATATTTT
J gene: TRBJ2-7; clone size: .; D gene: TRBD2; V gene: TRBV7-7; CDR3 protein: CASSLLGEGEQYF; CDR3 DNA: TGTGCCAGCAGCTTATTGGGGGAGGGTGAGCAGTACTTC
J gene: TRBJ1-4; clone size: .; D gene: .; V gene: TRBV5-1; CDR3 protein: CASSRFWGATNEKLFF; CDR3 DNA: TGCGCCAGCAGCCGTTTCTGGGGAGCAACTAATGAAAAACTGTTTTTT
J gene: TRBJ2-1; clone size: .; D gene: .; V gene: TRBV15; CDR3 protein: CATSRRSSYNEQFF; CDR3 DNA: TGTGCCACCAGCAGGAGGAGCTCCTACAATGAGCAGTTCTTC
J gene: TRBJ2-1; clone size: .; D gene: .; V gene: TRBV6-1; CDR3 protein: CASSEYSRELGNEQFF; CDR3 DNA: TGTGCCAGCAGTGAATACTCTCGGGAGCTTGGCAATGAGCAGTTCTTC
J gene: TRBJ1-6; clone size: once; D gene: .; V gene: TRBV11-3; CDR3 protein: CASSWDQNSPLHF; CDR3 DNA: TGTGCCAGCAGCTGGGATCAAAATTCACCCCTCCACTTT
J gene: TRBJ1-1; clone size: few; D gene: .; V gene: TRBV7-3; CDR3 protein: CASSAQVNTEAFF; CDR3 DNA: TGTGCCAGCAGCGCTCAGGTGAACACTGAAGCTTTCTTT
J gene: TRBJ1-2; clone size: .; D gene: .; V gene: TRBV6-1; CDR3 protein: CASSASGFHGYTF; CDR3 DNA: TGTGCCAGCAGCGCATCAGGGTTCCATGGCTACACCTTC
J gene: TRBJ2-5; clone size: .; D gene: .; V gene: TRBV9; CDR3 protein: CASSEGRGSLVQETQYF; CDR3 DNA: TGTGCCAGCAGCGAAGGACGTGGTTCTTTGGTCCAAGAGACCCAGTACTTC
J gene: TRBJ2-3; clone size: .; D gene: .; V gene: TRBV7-8; CDR3 protein: CASTISENTDTQYF; CDR3 DNA: TGTGCCAGCACAATTAGCGAGAACACAGATACGCAGTATTTT
J gene: TRBJ2-7; clone size: .; D gene: .; V gene: TRBV10-1; CDR3 protein: CASSESGRVNPYEQYF; CDR3 DNA: TGCGCCAGCAGTGAGTCGGGAAGGGTTAACCCCTACGAGCAGTACTTC
J gene: TRBJ1-2; clone size: .; D gene: .; V gene: TRBV12-5; CDR3 protein: CASGLEPIGYGYTF; CDR3 DNA: TGTGCTAGTGGTTTGGAGCCGATCGGCTATGGCTACACCTTC
J gene: TRBJ2-2; clone size: .; D gene: TRBD1; V gene: TRBV14; CDR3 protein: CASSRTGARTGELFF; CDR3 DNA: TGTGCCAGCAGCCGGACAGGGGCGAGGACCGGGGAGCTGTTTTTT
J gene: TRBJ1-1; clone size: few; D gene: .; V gene: TRBV6-5; CDR3 protein: CASRRPRGNTEAFF; CDR3 DNA: TGTGCCAGCAGAAGGCCTAGGGGGAACACTGAAGCTTTCTTT
J gene: TRBJ2-5; clone size: .; D gene: .; V gene: TRBV2; CDR3 protein: CASSKGETQYF; CDR3 DNA: TGTGCCAGCAGCAAGGGGGAGACCCAGTACTTC
J gene: TRBJ1-1; clone size: .; D gene: .; V gene: TRBV9; CDR3 protein: CASSVAGGGVTEAFF; CDR3 DNA: TGTGCCAGCAGCGTCGCAGGTGGGGGAGTCACTGAAGCTTTCTTT
J gene: TRBJ2-1; clone size: .; D gene: TRBD1; V gene: TRBV6-5; CDR3 protein: CASSYSPGTGSNEQFF; CDR3 DNA: TGTGCCAGCAGTTACTCGCCTGGGACAGGGTCCAATGAGCAGTTCTTC
J gene: TRBJ2-7; clone size: .; D gene: .; V gene: TRBV27; CDR3 protein: CASSFRPSGSPPYEQYF; CDR3 DNA: TGTGCCAGCAGTTTTAGACCCTCCGGGAGTCCCCCTTACGAGCAGTACTTC
J gene: TRBJ2-1; clone size: .; D gene: .; V gene: TRBV27; CDR3 protein: CASRFPYHEQFF; CDR3 DNA: TGTGCCAGCAGATTTCCATACCATGAGCAGTTCTTC
J gene: TRBJ2-1; clone size: .; D gene: .; V gene: TRBV2; CDR3 protein: CASSEVGFGTSYNEQFF; CDR3 DNA: TGTGCCAGCAGTGAAGTGGGCTTCGGGACTTCATACAATGAGCAGTTCTTC
J gene: TRBJ2-2; clone size: .; D gene: TRBD2; V gene: TRBV7-3; CDR3 protein: CASRAGGSTGELFF; CDR3 DNA: TGTGCCAGCAGAGCGGGAGGATCCACCGGGGAGCTGTTTTTT
J gene: TRBJ2-7; clone size: .; D gene: .; V gene: TRBV7-7; CDR3 protein: CASSLQGGEQYF; CDR3 DNA: TGTGCCAGCAGCTTACAGGGGGGGGAGCAGTACTTC
J gene: TRBJ2-1; clone size: .; D gene: TRBD2; V gene: TRBV19; CDR3 protein: CASSRLALQGYNEQFF; CDR3 DNA: TGTGCCAGTAGTAGACTAGCCTTGCAAGGTTACAATGAGCAGTTCTTC
J gene: TRBJ2-1; clone size: once; D gene: .; V gene: TRBV5-1; CDR3 protein: CASSLVAETTYNEQFF; CDR3 DNA: TGCGCCAGCAGCTTGGTAGCGGAAACAACCTACAATGAGCAGTTCTTC
J gene: TRBJ1-2; clone size: .; D gene: .; V gene: TRBV29-1; CDR3 protein: CSVGQLNYGYTF; CDR3 DNA: TGCAGCGTTGGACAGCTCAATTATGGCTACACCTTC
J gene: TRBJ2-1; clone size: .; D gene: .; V gene: TRBV18; CDR3 protein: CASSPGRLNEQFF; CDR3 DNA: TGTGCCAGCTCACCGGGACGGCTCAATGAGCAGTTCTTC
J gene: TRBJ1-4; clone size: few; D gene: .; V gene: TRBV2; CDR3 protein: CASNGDSNEKLFF; CDR3 DNA: TGTGCCAGCAATGGTGACAGCAATGAAAAACTGTTTTTT
J gene: TRBJ2-1; clone size: .; D gene: .; V gene: TRBV19; CDR3 protein: CATSGVGSLDTQQFF; CDR3 DNA: TGTGCCACCTCCGGGGTGGGTAGCCTGGATACCCAGCAGTTCTTC
J gene: TRBJ2-1; clone size: .; D gene: TRBD2; V gene: TRBV29-1; CDR3 protein: CSVGLAGAYNEQFF; CDR3 DNA: TGCAGCGTTGGACTAGCGGGAGCCTACAATGAGCAGTTCTTC
J gene: TRBJ2-5; clone size: .; D gene: TRBD1; V gene: TRBV13; CDR3 protein: CASSSGQGAGGTQYF; CDR3 DNA: TGTGCCAGCAGCTCGGGACAGGGGGCAGGGGGGACCCAGTACTTC
J gene: TRBJ1-5; clone size: once; D gene: .; V gene: TRBV18; CDR3 protein: CASSPAQESQPQHF; CDR3 DNA: TGTGCCAGCTCACCAGCCCAGGAAAGTCAGCCCCAGCATTTT
J gene: TRBJ2-1; clone size: .; D gene: TRBD2; V gene: TRBV7-9; CDR3 protein: CASSNSGRVYNEQFF; CDR3 DNA: TGTGCCAGCAGCAATAGCGGGAGGGTATACAATGAGCAGTTCTTC
J gene: TRBJ2-5; clone size: once; D gene: .; V gene: TRBV5-1; CDR3 protein: CASSLEETQYF; CDR3 DNA: TGCGCCAGCAGCTTGGAAGAGACCCAGTACTTC
J gene: TRBJ2-7; clone size: .; D gene: .; V gene: TRBV19; CDR3 protein: CASSIAGRNYEQYF; CDR3 DNA: TGTGCCAGTAGTATAGCGGGACGCAACTACGAGCAGTACTTC
J gene: TRBJ1-2; clone size: .; D gene: TRBD1; V gene: TRBV4-2; CDR3 protein: CASSQESIRQGSNYGYTF; CDR3 DNA: TGTGCCAGCAGCCAAGAGTCCATAAGACAGGGTTCTAACTATGGCTACACCTTC
J gene: TRBJ1-2; clone size: .; D gene: .; V gene: TRBV6-5; CDR3 protein: CASRKEGAGYGYTF; CDR3 DNA: TGTGCCAGCAGGAAAGAGGGCGCGGGCTATGGCTACACCTTC
J gene: TRBJ2-2; clone size: .; D gene: TRBD2; V gene: TRBV7-8; CDR3 protein: CASSLRTSGTLKNTGELFF; CDR3 DNA: TGTGCCAGCAGCTTGAGGACTAGCGGGACCCTTAAGAACACCGGGGAGCTGTTTTTT
J gene: TRBJ2-7; clone size: once; D gene: TRBD1; V gene: TRBV11-2; CDR3 protein: CASSLGTGGYEQYF; CDR3 DNA: TGTGCCAGCAGCTTAGGGACAGGGGGTTACGAGCAGTACTTC